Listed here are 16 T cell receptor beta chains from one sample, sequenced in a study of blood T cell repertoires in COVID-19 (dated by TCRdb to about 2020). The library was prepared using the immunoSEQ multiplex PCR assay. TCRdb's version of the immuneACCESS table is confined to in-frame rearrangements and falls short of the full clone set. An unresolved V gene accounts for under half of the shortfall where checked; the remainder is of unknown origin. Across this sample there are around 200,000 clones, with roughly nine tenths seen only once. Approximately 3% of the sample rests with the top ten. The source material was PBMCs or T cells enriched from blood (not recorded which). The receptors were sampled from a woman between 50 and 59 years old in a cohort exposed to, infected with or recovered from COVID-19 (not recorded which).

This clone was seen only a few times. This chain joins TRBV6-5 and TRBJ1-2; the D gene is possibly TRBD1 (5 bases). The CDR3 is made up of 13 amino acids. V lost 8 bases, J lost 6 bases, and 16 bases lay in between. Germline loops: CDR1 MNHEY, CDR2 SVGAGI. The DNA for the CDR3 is TGTGCCAGCCTCAGGCTCGACAGTGATGGCTACACCTTC. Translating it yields CASLRLDSDGYTF.

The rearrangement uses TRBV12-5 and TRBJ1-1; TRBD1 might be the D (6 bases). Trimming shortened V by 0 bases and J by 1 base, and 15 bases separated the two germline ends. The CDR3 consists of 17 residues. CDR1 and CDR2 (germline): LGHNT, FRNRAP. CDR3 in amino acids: CASGLVPTGHENTEAFF. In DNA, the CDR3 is TGTGCTAGTGGTTTGGTACCCACAGGGCATGAGAACACTGAAGCTTTCTTT. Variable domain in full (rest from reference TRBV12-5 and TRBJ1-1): DARVTQTPRHKVTEMGQEVTMRCQPILGHNTVFWYRQTMMQGLELLAYFRNRAPLDDSGMPKDRFSAEMPDATLATLKIQPSEPRDSAVYFCASGLVPTGHENTEAFFGQGTRLTVV.

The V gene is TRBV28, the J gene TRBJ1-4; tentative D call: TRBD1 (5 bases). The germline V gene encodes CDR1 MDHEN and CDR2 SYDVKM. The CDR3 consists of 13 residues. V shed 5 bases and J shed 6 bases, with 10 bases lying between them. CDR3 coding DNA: TGTGCCAGCAGTGCGGGACGGGATGAAAAACTGTTTTTT. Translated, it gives CASSAGRDEKLFF.

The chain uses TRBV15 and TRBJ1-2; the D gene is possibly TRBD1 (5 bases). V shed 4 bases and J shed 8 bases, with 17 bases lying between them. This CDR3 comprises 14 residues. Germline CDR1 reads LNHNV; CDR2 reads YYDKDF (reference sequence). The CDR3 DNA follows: TGTGCCACCAGCAAACAGGTTGGCGATTACGGCTACACCTTC. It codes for CATSKQVGDYGYTF.

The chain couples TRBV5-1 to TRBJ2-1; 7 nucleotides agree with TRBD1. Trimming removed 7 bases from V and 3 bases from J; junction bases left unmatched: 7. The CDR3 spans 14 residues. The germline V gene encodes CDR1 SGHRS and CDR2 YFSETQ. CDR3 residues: CASSPGGRYNEQFF. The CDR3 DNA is TGCGCCAGCTCCCCAGGGGGACGCTACAATGAGCAGTTCTTC.

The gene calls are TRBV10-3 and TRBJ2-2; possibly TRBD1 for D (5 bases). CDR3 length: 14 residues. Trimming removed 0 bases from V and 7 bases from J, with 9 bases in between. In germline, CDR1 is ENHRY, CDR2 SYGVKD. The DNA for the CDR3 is TGTGCCATCAGTGAGTCCAGGGAATACGGGGAGCTGTTTTTT. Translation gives CAISESREYGELFF.

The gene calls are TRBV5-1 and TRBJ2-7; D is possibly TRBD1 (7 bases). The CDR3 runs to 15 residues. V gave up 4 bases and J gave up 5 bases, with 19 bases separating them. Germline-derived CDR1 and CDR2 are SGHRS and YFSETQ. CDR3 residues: CASSAQGGLKDEQYF. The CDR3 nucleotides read TGCGCCAGCAGCGCCCAGGGGGGTTTGAAGGACGAGCAGTACTTC.

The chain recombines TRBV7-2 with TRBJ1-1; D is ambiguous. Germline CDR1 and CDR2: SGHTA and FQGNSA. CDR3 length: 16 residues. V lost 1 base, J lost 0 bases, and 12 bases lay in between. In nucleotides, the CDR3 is TGTGCCAGCAGCTTAGTTCAGCGAGGAATGAACACTGAAGCTTTCTTT. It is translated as CASSLVQRGMNTEAFF.

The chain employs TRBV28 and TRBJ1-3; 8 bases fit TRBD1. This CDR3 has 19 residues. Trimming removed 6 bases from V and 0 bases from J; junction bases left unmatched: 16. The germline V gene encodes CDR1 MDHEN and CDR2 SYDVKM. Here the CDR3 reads CASRPRGTGIKNSGNTIYF. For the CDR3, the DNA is TGTGCCAGCAGACCACGAGGGACAGGAATTAAAAACTCTGGAAACACCATATATTTT.

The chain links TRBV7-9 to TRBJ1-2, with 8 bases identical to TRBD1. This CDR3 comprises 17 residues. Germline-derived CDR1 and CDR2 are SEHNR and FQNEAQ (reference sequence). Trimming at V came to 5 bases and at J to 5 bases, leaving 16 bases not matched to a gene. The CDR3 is CASSGGADRAIRYGYTF. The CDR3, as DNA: TGTGCCAGCAGCGGCGGGGCGGACAGGGCAATCAGATATGGCTACACCTTC.

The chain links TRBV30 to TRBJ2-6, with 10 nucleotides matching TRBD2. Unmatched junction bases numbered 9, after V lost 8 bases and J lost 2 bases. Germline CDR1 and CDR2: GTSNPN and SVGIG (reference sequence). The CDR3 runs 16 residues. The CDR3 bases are TGTGCCCACAATCTAGCGGGGGCCCCTGGGGCCAACGTCCTGACTTTC. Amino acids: CAHNLAGAPGANVLTF.

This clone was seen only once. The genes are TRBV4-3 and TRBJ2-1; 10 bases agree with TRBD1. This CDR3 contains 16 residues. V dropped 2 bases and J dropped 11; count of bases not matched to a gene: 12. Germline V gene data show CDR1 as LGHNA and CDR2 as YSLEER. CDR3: CASSQSGTGETYQQFF. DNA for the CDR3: TGCGCCAGCAGCCAATCCGGGACAGGGGAAACCTACCAGCAGTTCTTC.

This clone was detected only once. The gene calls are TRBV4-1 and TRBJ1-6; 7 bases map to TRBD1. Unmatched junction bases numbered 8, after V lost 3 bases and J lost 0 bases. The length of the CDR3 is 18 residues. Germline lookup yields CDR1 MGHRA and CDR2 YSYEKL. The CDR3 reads CASSHQGQSSSYNSPLHF. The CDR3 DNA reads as TGCGCCAGCAGCCACCAGGGACAGTCGAGCTCCTATAATTCACCCCTCCACTTT.

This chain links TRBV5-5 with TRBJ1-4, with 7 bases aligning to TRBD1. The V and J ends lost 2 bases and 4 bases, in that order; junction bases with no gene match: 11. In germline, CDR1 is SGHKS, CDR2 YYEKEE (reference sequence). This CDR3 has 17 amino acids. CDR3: CASSFQPGGGSNEKLFF. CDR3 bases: TGTGCCAGCAGCTTCCAACCAGGGGGTGGGAGTAATGAAAAACTGTTTTTT.

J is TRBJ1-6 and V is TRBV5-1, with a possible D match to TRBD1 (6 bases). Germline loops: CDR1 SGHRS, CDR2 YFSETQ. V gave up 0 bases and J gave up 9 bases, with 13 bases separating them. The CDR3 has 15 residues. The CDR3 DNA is TGCGCCAGCAGCTTGGCCGGGCTCAGGGGTTCACCCCTCCACTTT. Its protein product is CASSLAGLRGSPLHF.

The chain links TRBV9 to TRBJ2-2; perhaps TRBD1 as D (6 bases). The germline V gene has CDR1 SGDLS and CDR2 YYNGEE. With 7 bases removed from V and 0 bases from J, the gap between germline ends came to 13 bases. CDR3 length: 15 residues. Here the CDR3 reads CASGGRTANTGELFF. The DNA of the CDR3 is TGTGCCAGCGGCGGAAGGACAGCGAACACCGGGGAGCTGTTTTTT.